This T cell receptor beta chain was identified in a study of T cell responses to AZD1222 COVID-19 vaccine. The study's findings and limits: Recipients of AZD1222 seropositive at baseline numbered only six or seven. Spike-specific TCR breadth and depth rose after two AZD1222 doses. Clonal diversity may have been underestimated in mostly white British donors.

In the case of this clone: The antigen is undetermined.

Clones were sequenced by immunoSEQ multiplex PCR, and TCRdb holds only the in-frame ones, with some missing. The sample shows 130,000 or so clones, more than 85% of them seen only once. The TCR was taken from an adult in good health. The starting material was peripheral blood, obtained on day 0 of MenACWY control vaccination.

CDR3 DNA: TGTGCCAGCAGGTTACAGGGGGTCGTCCTGTTCATGAACACTGAAGCTTTCTTT. This encodes CASRLQGVVLFMNTEAFF. The rearrangement uses TRBV11-3 and TRBJ1-1, with 8 bases matching TRBD1. This CDR3 has 18 amino acids. V shed 6 bases and J 0 bases; nucleotides not matched to a gene: 15. CDR1 and CDR2 (germline): SGHNT, YENEEA.